This entry lists 5 T cell receptor beta chains sequenced from one sample in a study of regulatory T cells in long-lasting Graves disease. This sample's time point: newly diagnosed GD, antithyroid drugs for less than 3 months. RNA isolated from PBMCs was used to make the TCR library. The authors built TCR beta libraries using iRepertoire HTBI primers and Arm-PCR of CDR3 regions. From the multiplex PCR reads, TCRdb called clonotypes with MiXCR, one entry per CDR3 protein. This sample yields roughly 260,000 distinct CDR3 sequences, of which more than 15% are seen a single time; about 15% belongs to the top ten. This sample was shared with a second study, whose subject was T cells in Graves' hyperthyroidism and ophthalmopathy.

The sample was peripheral blood mononuclear cells (PBMCs), taken at new diagnosis, from a patient treated with antithyroid drugs. These receptors all come from a woman in her 30s with Graves disease.

The sample holds many counts of this clonotype. The J gene is TRBJ2-3, the V gene TRBV27; 9 nucleotides agree with TRBD2. V shed 4 bases and J 3 bases; nucleotides not matched to a gene: 8. Germline V lookup: CDR1 MNHEY, CDR2 SMNVEV (reference sequence). The CDR3 totals 16 residues. The CDR3 nucleotides are TGTGCCAGCAGTTCCCTGCTAGCGGGGTTTACAGATACGCAGTATTTT. Amino acid sequence: CASSSLLAGFTDTQYF.

With regard to this clonotype: A far larger clone is off by one base, so a read error is likely. The genes are TRBV7-9 and TRBJ1-6; 9 nucleotides line up with TRBD1. Germline V gives CDR1 SEHNR, CDR2 FQNEAQ (reference sequence). This CDR3 comprises 15 residues. CDR3 region: CAGSLGQGQNSPLHF. The DNA of the CDR3 is TGTGCCGGCAGCTTGGGACAGGGACAAAATTCACCCCTCCACTTT.

This clonotype was seen many times. The chain has TRBV29-1 and TRBJ2-3; D might be TRBD1 (6 bases). The CDR3 contains 15 residues. Germline CDR1 reads SQVTM; CDR2 reads ANQGSEA. V was pared by 4 bases and J by 1 base, with 15 bases between. The CDR3 DNA reads as TGCAGCGTTGGCCCCCAGGGGCCGGGCACAGATACGCAGTATTTT. Its translation: CSVGPQGPGTDTQYF.

This chain connects TRBV5-1 to TRBJ2-1; 13 bases agree with TRBD2. The CDR3 sequence is 17 residues long. Germline V gene sequence: CDR1 SGHRS, CDR2 YFSETQ. With V trimmed by 1 base and J by 6 bases, 7 bases remained unmatched. This CDR3 is CASSLLRTSGSINEQFF. The DNA for the CDR3 is TGCGCCAGCAGCTTGCTACGGACTAGCGGGAGTATCAATGAGCAGTTCTTC. Full variable domain (rest looked up from reference TRBV5-1 and TRBJ2-1): KAGVTQTPRYLIKTRGQQVTLSCSPISGHRSVSWYQQTPGQGLQFLFEYFSETQRNKGNFPGRFSGRQFSNSRSEMNVSTLELGDSALYLCASSLLRTSGSINEQFFGPGTRLTVL.

The rearrangement uses TRBV5-4 and TRBJ1-1; D is undetermined. Between the trimmed V and J ends, which lost 4 bases and 2 bases, there was a span of 15 bases. This CDR3 is 15 amino acids long. CDR1 is SGHNT, CDR2 YYREEE, per germline (reference sequence). The CDR3 loop reads CASSPEWALNTEAFF. As DNA, the CDR3 is TGTGCCAGCAGCCCTGAATGGGCACTCAACACTGAAGCTTTCTTT.